This TCR beta chain is drawn from a study of immune cell composition in non-small cell lung cancer. TCRdb's copy holds only in-frame clones and misses some; the assay was immunoSEQ multiplex PCR. Of over 9,500 clones in the sample, around 65% were seen once. Germline V lookup: CDR1 MNHNY, CDR2 SVGAGI (reference sequence). There are 16 residues in the CDR3. The junction had 10 bases not matched to a gene; V was cut back by 6 bases and J by 3 bases. Sequencing was carried out using lung tumor tissue. The receptor was derived from a human donor with non-small cell lung cancer. The V gene is TRBV6-6, the J gene TRBJ2-3, with 9 bases fitting TRBD2. CDR3 nucleotides: TGTGCCAGCAGAAAAACCGGAGCGGGAGGAACAGATACGCAGTATTTT. It encodes CASRKTGAGGTDTQYF.